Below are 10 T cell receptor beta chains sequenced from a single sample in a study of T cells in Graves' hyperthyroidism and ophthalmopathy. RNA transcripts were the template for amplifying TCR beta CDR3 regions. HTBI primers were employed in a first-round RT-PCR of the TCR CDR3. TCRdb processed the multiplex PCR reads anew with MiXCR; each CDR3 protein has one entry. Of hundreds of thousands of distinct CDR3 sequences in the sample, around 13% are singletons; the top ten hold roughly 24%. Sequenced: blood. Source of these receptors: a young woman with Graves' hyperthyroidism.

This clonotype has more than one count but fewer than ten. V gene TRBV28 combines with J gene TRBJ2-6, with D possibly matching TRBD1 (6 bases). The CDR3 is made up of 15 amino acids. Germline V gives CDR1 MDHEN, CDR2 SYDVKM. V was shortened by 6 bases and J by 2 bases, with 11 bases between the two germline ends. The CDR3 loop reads CASSRRDTGANVLTF. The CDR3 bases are TGTGCCAGCAGCCGCAGGGACACTGGGGCCAACGTCCTGACTTTC.

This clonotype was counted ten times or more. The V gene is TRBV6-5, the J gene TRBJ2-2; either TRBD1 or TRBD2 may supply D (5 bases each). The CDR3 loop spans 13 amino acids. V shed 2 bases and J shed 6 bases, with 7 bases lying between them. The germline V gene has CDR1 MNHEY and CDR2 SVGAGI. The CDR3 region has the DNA TGTGCCAGCAGTTACGGGGGAGCCGGGGAGCTGTTTTTT. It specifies CASSYGGAGELFF.

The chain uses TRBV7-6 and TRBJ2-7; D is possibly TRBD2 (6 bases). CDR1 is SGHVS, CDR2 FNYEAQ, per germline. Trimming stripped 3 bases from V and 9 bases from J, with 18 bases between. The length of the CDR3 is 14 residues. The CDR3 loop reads CASSLGPGTGGQYF. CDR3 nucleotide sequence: TGTGCCAGCAGCTTGGGGCCCGGGACTGGGGGGCAGTACTTC.

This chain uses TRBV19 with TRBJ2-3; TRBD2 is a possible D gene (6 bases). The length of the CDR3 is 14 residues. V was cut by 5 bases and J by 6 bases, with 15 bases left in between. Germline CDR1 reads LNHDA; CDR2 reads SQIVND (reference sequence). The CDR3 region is CASSPSRGIDTQYF. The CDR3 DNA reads TGTGCCAGTAGTCCATCTCGCGGGATCGATACGCAGTATTTT.

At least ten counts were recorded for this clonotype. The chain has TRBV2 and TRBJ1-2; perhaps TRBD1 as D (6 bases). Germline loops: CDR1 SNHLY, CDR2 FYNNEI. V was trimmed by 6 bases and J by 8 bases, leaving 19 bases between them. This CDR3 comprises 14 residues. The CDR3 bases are TGTGCCAGCAGCCAAGGACAGCCCCGAACAGGCTACACCTTC. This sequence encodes CASSQGQPRTGYTF. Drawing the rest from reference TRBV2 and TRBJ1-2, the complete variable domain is EPEVTQTPSHQVTQMGQEVILRCVPISNHLYFYWYRQILGQKVEFLVSFYNNEISEKSEIFDDQFSVERPDGSNFTLKIRSTKLEDSAMYFCASSQGQPRTGYTFGSGTRLTVV.

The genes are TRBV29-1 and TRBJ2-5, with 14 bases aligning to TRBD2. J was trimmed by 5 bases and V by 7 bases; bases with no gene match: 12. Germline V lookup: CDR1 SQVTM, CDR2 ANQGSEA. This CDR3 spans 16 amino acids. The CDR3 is CSGYIGLAGGGETQYF. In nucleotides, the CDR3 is TGCAGCGGATATATAGGACTAGCGGGAGGCGGGGAGACCCAGTACTTC.

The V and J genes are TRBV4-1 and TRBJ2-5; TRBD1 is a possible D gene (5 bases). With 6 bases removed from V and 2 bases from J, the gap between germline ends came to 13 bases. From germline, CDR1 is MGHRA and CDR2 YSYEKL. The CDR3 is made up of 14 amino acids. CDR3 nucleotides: TGCGCCAGCAGTCTGCAGGGCCCTCAAGAGACCCAGTACTTC. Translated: CASSLQGPQETQYF.

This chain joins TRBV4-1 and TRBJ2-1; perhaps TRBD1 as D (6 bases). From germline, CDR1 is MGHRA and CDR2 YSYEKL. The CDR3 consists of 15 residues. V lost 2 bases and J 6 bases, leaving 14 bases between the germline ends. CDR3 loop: CASSQTQGSGNEQFF. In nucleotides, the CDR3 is TGCGCCAGCAGCCAAACACAGGGCTCGGGCAATGAGCAGTTCTTC.

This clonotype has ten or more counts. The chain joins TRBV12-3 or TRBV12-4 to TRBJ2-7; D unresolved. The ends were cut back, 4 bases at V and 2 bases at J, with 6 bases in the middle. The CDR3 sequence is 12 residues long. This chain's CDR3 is CASSWSPYEQYF. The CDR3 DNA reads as TGTGCCAGCAGTTGGTCTCCCTACGAGCAGTACTTC.

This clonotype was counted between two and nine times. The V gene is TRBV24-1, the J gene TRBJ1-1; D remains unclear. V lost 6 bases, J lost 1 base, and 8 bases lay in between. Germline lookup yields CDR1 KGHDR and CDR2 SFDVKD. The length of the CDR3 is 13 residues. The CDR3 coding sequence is TGTGCCACCAGTTCCTACCCGAACACTGAAGCTTTCTTT. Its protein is CATSSYPNTEAFF.